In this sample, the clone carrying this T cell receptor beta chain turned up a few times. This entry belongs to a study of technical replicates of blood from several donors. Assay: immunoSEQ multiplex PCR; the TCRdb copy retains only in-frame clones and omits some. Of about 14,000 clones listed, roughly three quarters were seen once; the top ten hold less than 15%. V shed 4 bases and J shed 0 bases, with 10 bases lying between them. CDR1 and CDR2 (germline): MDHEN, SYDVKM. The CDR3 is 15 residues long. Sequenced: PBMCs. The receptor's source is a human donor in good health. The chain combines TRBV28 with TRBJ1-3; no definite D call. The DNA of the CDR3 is TGTGCCAGCAGTTGGGAGCACTCCTCTGGAAACACCATATATTTT. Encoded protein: CASSWEHSSGNTIYF.